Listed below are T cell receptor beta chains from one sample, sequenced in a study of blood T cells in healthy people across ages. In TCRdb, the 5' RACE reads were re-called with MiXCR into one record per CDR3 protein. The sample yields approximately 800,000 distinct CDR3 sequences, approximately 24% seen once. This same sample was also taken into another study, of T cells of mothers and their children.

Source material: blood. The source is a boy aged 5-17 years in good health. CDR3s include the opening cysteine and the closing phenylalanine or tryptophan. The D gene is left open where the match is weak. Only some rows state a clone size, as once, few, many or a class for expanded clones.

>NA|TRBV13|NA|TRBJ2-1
TGTGCCAGCAGCCCAGAGGGGAAGAGGAATGAGCAGTTCTTC
CASSPEGKRNEQFF
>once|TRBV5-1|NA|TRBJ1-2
TGCGCCAGCAGCATGAAGACAGGAGACTATGGCTACACCTTC
CASSMKTGDYGYTF
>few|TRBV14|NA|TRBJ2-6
TGTGCCAGCAGCCAAGATCCTGAGGGCCTACTACTCTCTGGGGCCAACGTCCTGACTTTC
CASSQDPEGLLLSGANVLTF
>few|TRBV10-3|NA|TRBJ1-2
TGTGCCATCACCCCCGACAGGACTAACTATGGCTACACCTTC
CAITPDRTNYGYTF
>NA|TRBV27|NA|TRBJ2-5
TGTGCCAGCAGTTTATATGGTCAAGAGACCCAGTACTTC
CASSLYGQETQYF
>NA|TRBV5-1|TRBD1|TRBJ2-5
TGCGCCAGCAGCCCCGGGGACAGCCAAGAGACCCAGTACTTC
CASSPGDSQETQYF
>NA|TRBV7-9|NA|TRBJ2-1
TGTGCCAGCAGCTTCACGGGGAGGTTGGATGAGCAGTTCTTC
CASSFTGRLDEQFF
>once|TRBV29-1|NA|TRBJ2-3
TGCAGCGTAGAAAATATAGATACGCAGTATTTT
CSVENIDTQYF
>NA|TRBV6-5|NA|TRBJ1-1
TGTGCCAGCAGTTCTTTGAGTACCCTGGGCGGTGAAGCTTTCTTT
CASSSLSTLGGEAFF
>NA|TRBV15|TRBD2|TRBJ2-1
TGTGCCACCAGCATCTATCCGGGACTAGCGGGGGGACCCACCTACAATGAGCAGTTCTTC
CATSIYPGLAGGPTYNEQFF
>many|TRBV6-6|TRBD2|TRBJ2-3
TGTGCCAGCAGTCTTCGGACTAGCGGGGGGCCGGATACGCAGTATTTT
CASSLRTSGGPDTQYF
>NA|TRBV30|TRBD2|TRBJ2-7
TGTGCCTGGGGAATCGGGACTAGCGGGGGGGGGCACGAGCAGTACTTC
CAWGIGTSGGGHEQYF
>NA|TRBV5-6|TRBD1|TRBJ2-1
TGTGCCAGCAGCTTGCAGGGGGTGCGCAATGAGCAGTTCTTC
CASSLQGVRNEQFF
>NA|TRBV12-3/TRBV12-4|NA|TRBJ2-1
TGTGCCAGCACCGAGAACTACAATGAGCAGTTCTTC
CASTENYNEQFF
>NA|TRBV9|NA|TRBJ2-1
TGTGCCAGCAGCGGTAGTCAGGGGTCCCACAATGAGCAGTTCTTC
CASSGSQGSHNEQFF
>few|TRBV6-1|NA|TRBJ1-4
TGTGCCAGCAGCGCCTTCTCGAGCACAACTAATGAAAAACTGTTTTTT
CASSAFSSTTNEKLFF
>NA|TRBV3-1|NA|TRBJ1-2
TGTGCCAGCAGCCAAGAACAGGGAGCCTATGGCTACACCTTC
CASSQEQGAYGYTF
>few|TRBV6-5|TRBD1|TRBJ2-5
TGTGCCAGCAGCAACAGGGGGGCGGAAGAGACCCAGTACTTC
CASSNRGAEETQYF
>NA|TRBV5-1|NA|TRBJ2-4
TGCGCCAGCAGCTTGGCCGGGGGCCAGGGGAACATTCAGTACTTC
CASSLAGGQGNIQYF
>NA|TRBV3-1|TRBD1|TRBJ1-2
TGTGCCAGCAGCCAAGAGAGGACAGGTATATATGGCTACACCTTC
CASSQERTGIYGYTF
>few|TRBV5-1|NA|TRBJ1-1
TGCGCCAGCAGCTACATTCCGGGGGCGCTCACTGAAGCTTTCTTT
CASSYIPGALTEAFF
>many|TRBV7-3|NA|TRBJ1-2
TGTGCCAGTGGAGGGACTAACTATGGCTACACCTTC
CASGGTNYGYTF